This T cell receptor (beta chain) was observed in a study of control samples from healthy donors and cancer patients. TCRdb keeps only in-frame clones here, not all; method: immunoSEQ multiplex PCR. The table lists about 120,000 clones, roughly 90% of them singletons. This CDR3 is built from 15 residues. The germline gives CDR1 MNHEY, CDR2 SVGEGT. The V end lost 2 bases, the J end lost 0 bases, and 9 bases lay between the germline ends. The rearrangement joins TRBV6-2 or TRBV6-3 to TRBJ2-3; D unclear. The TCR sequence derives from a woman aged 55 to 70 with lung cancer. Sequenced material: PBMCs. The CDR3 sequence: CASSYTTYSTDTQYF. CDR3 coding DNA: TGTGCCAGCAGTTACACCACTTATAGCACAGATACGCAGTATTTT.